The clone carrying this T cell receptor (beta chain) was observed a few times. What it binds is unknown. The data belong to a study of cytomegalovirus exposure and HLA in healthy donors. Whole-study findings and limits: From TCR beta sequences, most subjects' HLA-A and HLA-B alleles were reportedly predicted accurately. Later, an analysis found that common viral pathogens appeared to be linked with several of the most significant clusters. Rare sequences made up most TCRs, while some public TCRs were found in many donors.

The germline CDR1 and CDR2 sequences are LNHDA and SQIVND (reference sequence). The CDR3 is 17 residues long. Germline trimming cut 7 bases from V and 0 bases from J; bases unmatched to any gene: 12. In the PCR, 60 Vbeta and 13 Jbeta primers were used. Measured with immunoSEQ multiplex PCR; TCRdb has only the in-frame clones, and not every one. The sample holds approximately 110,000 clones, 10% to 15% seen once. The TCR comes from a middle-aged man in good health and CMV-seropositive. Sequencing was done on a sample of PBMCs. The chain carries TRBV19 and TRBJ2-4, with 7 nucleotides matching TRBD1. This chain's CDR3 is CASTSQGTALAKNIQYF. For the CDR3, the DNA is TGTGCCAGTACCTCCCAGGGGACAGCTTTAGCCAAAAACATTCAGTACTTC.